This T cell receptor (beta chain) was sequenced during a study of blood T cell repertoires in COVID-19. Study-wide background: Acute and convalescent COVID-19 specimens originated in the United States, Italy and Spain. Sources were T cells, B-cell-depleted T cells, or PBMCs; the material itself was cDNA or gDNA.

Per the original methods: Scientists estimated how many nucleated cells there were by amplifying reference gene primers. Repertoires were generated with immunoSEQ multiplex PCR, while TCRdb's copy carries only in-frame clones and drops some. That table gives V, J and clone size, and the DNA gave D and trimming. Of tens of thousands of clones listed, about 80% are singletons. Germline V lookup: CDR1 SGDLS, CDR2 YYNGEE. V was clipped by 4 bases and J by 5 bases, with 10 bases between them. The CDR3 consists of 13 residues. The rearrangement links TRBV9 to TRBJ1-5; the D is unclear. The receptor was isolated from a man over 45 with active or convalescent COVID-19. Sequences were obtained from peripheral blood. CDR3 in DNA: TGTGCCAGCAGCCCCGACAACTATCAGCCCCAGCATTTT. It is translated as CASSPDNYQPQHF.